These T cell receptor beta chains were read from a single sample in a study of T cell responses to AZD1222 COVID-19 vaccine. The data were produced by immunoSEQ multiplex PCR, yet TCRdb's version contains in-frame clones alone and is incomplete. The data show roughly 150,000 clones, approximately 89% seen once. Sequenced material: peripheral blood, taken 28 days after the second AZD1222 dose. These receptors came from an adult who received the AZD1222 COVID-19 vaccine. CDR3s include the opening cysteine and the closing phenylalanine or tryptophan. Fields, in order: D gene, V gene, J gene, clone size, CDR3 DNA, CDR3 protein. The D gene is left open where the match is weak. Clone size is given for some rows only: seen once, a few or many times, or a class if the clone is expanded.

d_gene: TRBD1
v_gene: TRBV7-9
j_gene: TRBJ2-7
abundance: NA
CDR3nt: TGTGCCAGCAGATCCGGGACAGGGACATCCTACGAGCAGTACTTC
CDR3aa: CASRSGTGTSYEQYF

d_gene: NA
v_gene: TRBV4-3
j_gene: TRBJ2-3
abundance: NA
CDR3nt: TGCGCCAGCAGCCCGCAGCCTACAGATACGCAGTATTTT
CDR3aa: CASSPQPTDTQYF

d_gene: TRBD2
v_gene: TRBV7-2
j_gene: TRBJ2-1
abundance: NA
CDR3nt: TGTGCCAGCAGCGTTACTAGCGGGGGGGCCACTGAGCAGTTCTTC
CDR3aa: CASSVTSGGATEQFF

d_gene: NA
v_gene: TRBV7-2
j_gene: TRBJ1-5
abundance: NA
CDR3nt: TGTGCCAGCAGCTTAGTTTTCGGTACGCATCAGCCCCAGCATTTT
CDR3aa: CASSLVFGTHQPQHF

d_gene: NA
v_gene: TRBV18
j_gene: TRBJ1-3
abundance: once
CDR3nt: TGTGCCAGCTCACCGATGAGCTCTGGAAACACCATATATTTT
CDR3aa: CASSPMSSGNTIYF

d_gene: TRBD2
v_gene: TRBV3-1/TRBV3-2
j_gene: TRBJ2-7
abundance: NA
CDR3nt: TGTGCCAGCAGCCCAGACCGGGGGGGAGGCTACGAGCAGTACTTC
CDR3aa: CASSPDRGGGYEQYF

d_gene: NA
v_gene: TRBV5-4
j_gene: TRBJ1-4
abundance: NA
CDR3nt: TGTGCCAGCAGAAAGGAGGCGGGGAATGAAAAACTGTTTTTT
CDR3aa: CASRKEAGNEKLFF

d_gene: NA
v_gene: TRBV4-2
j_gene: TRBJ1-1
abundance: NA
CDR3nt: TGTGCCAGCAGCCAAAGGGAAGGGGAGGAAGCTTTCTTT
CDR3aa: CASSQREGEEAFF

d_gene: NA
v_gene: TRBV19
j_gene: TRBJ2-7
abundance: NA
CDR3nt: TGTGCCAGTAGTGTTAGACGGAACTACGAGCAGTACTTC
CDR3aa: CASSVRRNYEQYF

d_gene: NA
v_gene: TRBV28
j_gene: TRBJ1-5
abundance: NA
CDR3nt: TGTGCCAGCAACTCTGGGAATCAGCCCCAGCATTTT
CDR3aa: CASNSGNQPQHF

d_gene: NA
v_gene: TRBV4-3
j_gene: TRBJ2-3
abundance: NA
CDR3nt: TGCGCCAGCAGCCAAGATCTTGCCGGGAGCACAGATACGCAGTATTTT
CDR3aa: CASSQDLAGSTDTQYF

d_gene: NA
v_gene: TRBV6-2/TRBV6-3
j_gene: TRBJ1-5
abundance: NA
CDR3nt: TGTGCCAGCAGTTACTCGACACGGTTGCTTAGCAATCAGCCCCAGCATTTT
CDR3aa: CASSYSTRLLSNQPQHF

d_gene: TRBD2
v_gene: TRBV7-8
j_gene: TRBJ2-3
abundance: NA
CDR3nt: TGTGCCAGCAGCTTACTAGCGGGAGCGGGAACAGATACGCAGTATTTT
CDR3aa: CASSLLAGAGTDTQYF

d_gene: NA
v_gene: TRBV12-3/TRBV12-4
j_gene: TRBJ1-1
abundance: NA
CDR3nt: TGTGCCAGCAGTCCGGGGACACGAGGCGCTTTCTTT
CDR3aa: CASSPGTRGAFF

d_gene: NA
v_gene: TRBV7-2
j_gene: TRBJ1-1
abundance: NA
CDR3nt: TGTGCCAGCAGCTTAGGGGGGTGGTACACTGAAGCTTTCTTT
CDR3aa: CASSLGGWYTEAFF

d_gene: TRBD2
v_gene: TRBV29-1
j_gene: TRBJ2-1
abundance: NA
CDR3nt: TGCAGCGTTGATTCCCTAGCGGGAGGGTGGGTGCGGTTCTTC
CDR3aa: CSVDSLAGGWVRFF

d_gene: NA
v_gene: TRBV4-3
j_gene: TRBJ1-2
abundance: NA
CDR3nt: TGCGCCAGCAGCCAAAAGTTGGCCTCCCTCAATGGCTACACCTTC
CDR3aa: CASSQKLASLNGYTF

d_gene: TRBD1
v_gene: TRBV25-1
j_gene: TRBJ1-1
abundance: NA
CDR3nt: TGTGCCAGCAGAACAGGGGTACGGTACACTGAAGCTTTCTTT
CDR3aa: CASRTGVRYTEAFF

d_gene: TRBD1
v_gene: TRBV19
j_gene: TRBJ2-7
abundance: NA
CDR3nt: TGTGCCAGTAGATCCGGGACAGGGTCTCACGAGCAGTACTTC
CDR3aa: CASRSGTGSHEQYF

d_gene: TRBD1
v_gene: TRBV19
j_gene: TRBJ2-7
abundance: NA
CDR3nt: TGTGCCAGTAATCCGGGACAGGGGACCTACGAGCAGTACTTC
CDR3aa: CASNPGQGTYEQYF

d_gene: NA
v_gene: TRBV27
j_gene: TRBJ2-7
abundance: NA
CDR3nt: TGTGCCAGCAGTTGGGGACTCACCGAGGACGAGCAGTACTTC
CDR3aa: CASSWGLTEDEQYF

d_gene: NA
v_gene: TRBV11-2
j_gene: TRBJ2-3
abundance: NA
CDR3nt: TGTGCCAGCAGTGCCGGCGGAGGTGGGACAGATACGCAGTATTTT
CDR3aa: CASSAGGGGTDTQYF

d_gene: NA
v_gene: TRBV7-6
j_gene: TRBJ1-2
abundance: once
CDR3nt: TGTGCCAGCAGCTTAGGGAAAGGACAGCTCTTTAACTATGGCTACACCTTC
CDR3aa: CASSLGKGQLFNYGYTF

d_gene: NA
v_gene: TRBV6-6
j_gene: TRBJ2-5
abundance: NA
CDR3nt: TGTGCCAGCAGAAGACTGAACGCGGAGACCCAGTACTTC
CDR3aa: CASRRLNAETQYF

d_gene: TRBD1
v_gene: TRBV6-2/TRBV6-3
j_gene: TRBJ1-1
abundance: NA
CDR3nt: TGTGCCAGCAGTTACTCGTTAGGGGGCGGCACTATGAACACTGAAGCTTTCTTT
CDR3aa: CASSYSLGGGTMNTEAFF

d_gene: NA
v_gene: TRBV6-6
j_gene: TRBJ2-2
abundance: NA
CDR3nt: TGTGCCAGCAGTTACTCGTCGCAGTACACCGGGGAGCTGTTTTTT
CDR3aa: CASSYSSQYTGELFF

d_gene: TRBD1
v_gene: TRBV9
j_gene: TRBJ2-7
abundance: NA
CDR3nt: TGTGCCAGCAGCCCCTGGACAGGGAGTGACTACGAGCAGTACTTC
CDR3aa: CASSPWTGSDYEQYF

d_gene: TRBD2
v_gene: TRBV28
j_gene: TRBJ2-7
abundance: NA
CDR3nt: TGTGCCAGCAGTTCAGCCCAAGCGGGAGACTTCTACGAGCAGTACTTC
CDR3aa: CASSSAQAGDFYEQYF

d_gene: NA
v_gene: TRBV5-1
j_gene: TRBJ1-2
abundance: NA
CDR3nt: TGCGCCAGCAGCTTGGTTCCACGAGAGAACTATGGCTACACCTTC
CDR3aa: CASSLVPRENYGYTF

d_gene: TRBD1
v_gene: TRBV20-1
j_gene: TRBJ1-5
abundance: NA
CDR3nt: TGCAGTGCTAGTTTTTTTCCGCGGGACAGCTATAGCAATCAGCCCCAGCATTTT
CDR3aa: CSASFFPRDSYSNQPQHF

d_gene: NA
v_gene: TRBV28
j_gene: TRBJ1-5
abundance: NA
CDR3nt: TGTGCCAGCATCACGGAGGGGTGGGGCAATCAGCCCCAGCATTTT
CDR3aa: CASITEGWGNQPQHF

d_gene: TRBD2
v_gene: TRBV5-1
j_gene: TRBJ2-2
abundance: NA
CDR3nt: TGCGCCAGCAGGCCTAGCGGGGGGGCCGGAACCGGGGAGCTGTTTTTT
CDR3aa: CASRPSGGAGTGELFF

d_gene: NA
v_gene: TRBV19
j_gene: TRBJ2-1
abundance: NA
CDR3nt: TGTGCCAGTAGTATTCTAGGGAACTACAATGAGCAGTTCTTC
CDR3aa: CASSILGNYNEQFF

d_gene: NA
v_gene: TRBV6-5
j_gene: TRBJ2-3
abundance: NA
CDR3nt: TGTGCCAGCAGGAAGCAGGGGACAGATACGCAGTATTTT
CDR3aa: CASRKQGTDTQYF

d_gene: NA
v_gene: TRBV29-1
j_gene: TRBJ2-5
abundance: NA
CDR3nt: TGCAGCGCCGGGACGACGGAGACCCAGTACTTC
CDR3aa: CSAGTTETQYF

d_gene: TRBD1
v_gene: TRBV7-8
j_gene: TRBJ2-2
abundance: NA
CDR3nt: TGTGCCAGCCGATTCCGGGACAGGGTTTGGTCCGGGGAGCTGTTTTTT
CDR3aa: CASRFRDRVWSGELFF

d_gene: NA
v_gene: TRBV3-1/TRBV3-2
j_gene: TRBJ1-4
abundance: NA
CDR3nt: TGTGCCAGCAGCCAAGTGGGGGGACCAAATGAAAAACTGTTTTTT
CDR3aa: CASSQVGGPNEKLFF

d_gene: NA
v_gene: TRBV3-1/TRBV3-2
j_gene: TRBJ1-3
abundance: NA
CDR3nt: TGTGCCAGCAGCCAAGGGGGGTTAGCTGGAAACACCATATATTTT
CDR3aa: CASSQGGLAGNTIYF

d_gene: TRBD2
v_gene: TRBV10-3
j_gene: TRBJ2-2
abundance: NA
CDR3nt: TGTGCCATCACCAACCCGGGACTAGCGGGAGGGGGGACCGGGGAGCTGTTTTTT
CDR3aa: CAITNPGLAGGGTGELFF